This is a list of T cell receptor beta chains from one sample in a study of blood T cell repertoires in COVID-19. Clones were sequenced by immunoSEQ multiplex PCR, and TCRdb holds only the in-frame ones, with some missing. The table records approximately 390,000 clones, about 89% of them present only once. Sequencing was carried out using peripheral blood. These receptor sequences come from a woman in her sixties with COVID-19, enrolled during active disease. CDR3s include the opening cysteine and the closing phenylalanine or tryptophan. The D gene is left open where the match is weak. Size is omitted from some rows. Given values are once, few, many or a class for expanded clones.

18,NA,NA,TRBV18,TRBJ1-1,CASSPLAVSGGMNTEAFF,TGTGCCAGCTCACCACTTGCAGTTAGTGGGGGCATGAACACTGAAGCTTTCTTT
14,TRBD1,NA,TRBV9,TRBJ1-2,CASSRNTGGYGYTF,TGTGCCAGCAGCCGTAATACAGGGGGCTATGGCTACACCTTC
11,NA,NA,TRBV19,TRBJ2-5,CASSISETQYF,TGTGCCAGTAGTATTTCGGAGACCCAGTACTTC
14,NA,NA,TRBV7-2,TRBJ2-3,CASSLNGGYDTQYF,TGTGCCAGCAGCTTAAACGGGGGATACGATACGCAGTATTTT
15,TRBD1,NA,TRBV7-9,TRBJ1-2,CASSLPGQGYYGYTF,TGTGCCAGCAGCTTACCGGGACAGGGGTACTATGGCTACACCTTC
17,TRBD1,NA,TRBV30,TRBJ1-6,CAWSLRTGGQNNSPLHF,TGTGCCTGGAGCCTACGAACCGGGGGACAGAATAATTCACCCCTCCACTTT
14,NA,NA,TRBV7-2,TRBJ1-2,CASSLAVGGKGYTF,TGTGCCAGCAGCTTAGCGGTAGGGGGAAAAGGCTACACCTTC
15,NA,NA,TRBV7-3,TRBJ2-2,CASSLGAGSTGELFF,TGTGCCAGCAGCTTAGGGGCAGGTTCCACCGGGGAGCTGTTTTTT
17,TRBD2,NA,TRBV19,TRBJ2-2,CASSTASGGARTGELFF,TGTGCCAGTAGTACCGCTAGCGGGGGGGCCAGGACCGGGGAGCTGTTTTTT
15,TRBD1,NA,TRBV19,TRBJ1-2,CASSEGGVRNYGYTF,TGTGCCAGTAGTGAAGGGGGCGTTAGGAACTATGGCTACACCTTC
11,NA,NA,TRBV2,TRBJ2-1,CASSEGGEQFF,TGTGCCAGCAGTGAAGGCGGTGAGCAGTTCTTC
14,NA,few,TRBV5-1,TRBJ1-1,CASKYSTGNTEAFF,TGCGCCAGCAAATACTCTACAGGGAACACTGAAGCTTTCTTT
15,NA,NA,TRBV6-5,TRBJ2-7,CASSYSMYRTYEQYF,TGTGCCAGCAGTTACTCGATGTACAGGACCTACGAGCAGTACTTC
13,NA,NA,TRBV5-8,TRBJ1-5,CASSLQQGQPQHF,TGTGCCAGCAGCTTACAACAGGGACAGCCCCAGCATTTT
15,TRBD2,NA,TRBV4-2,TRBJ2-3,CASSQDWRGKYTQYF,TGTGCCAGCAGCCAAGATTGGCGGGGGAAGTATACGCAGTATTTT
15,NA,NA,TRBV9,TRBJ2-7,CASSVSASGPYEQYF,TGTGCCAGCAGCGTATCCGCGTCCGGTCCCTACGAGCAGTACTTC
15,TRBD1,NA,TRBV11-3,TRBJ2-3,CASSFKTGPTDTQYF,TGTGCCAGCAGTTTCAAGACAGGGCCCACAGATACGCAGTATTTT
15,NA,NA,TRBV28,TRBJ2-1,CASSLTGNSYNEQFF,TGTGCCAGCAGTTTGACAGGAAACTCCTACAATGAGCAGTTCTTC
11,NA,NA,TRBV20-1,TRBJ2-4,CSGVRVDIQYF,TGCAGTGGCGTGAGGGTGGACATTCAGTACTTC
16,TRBD2,NA,TRBV5-1,TRBJ2-1,CASSWTSGGYPREQFF,TGCGCCAGCAGCTGGACTAGCGGGGGGTACCCCCGGGAGCAGTTCTTC
14,NA,NA,TRBV3-1/TRBV3-2,TRBJ1-2,CASSQRDISPGYTF,TGTGCCAGCAGCCAACGGGACATATCGCCTGGCTACACCTTC
18,TRBD2,once,TRBV6-1,TRBJ2-5,CASSEAGGSGGTRETQYF,TGTGCCAGCAGTGAAGCCGGTGGTAGCGGGGGAACGAGGGAGACCCAGTACTTC
17,NA,NA,TRBV28,TRBJ2-3,CASSELDSGARTDTQYF,TGTGCCAGCAGTGAACTGGACAGCGGGGCTCGCACAGATACGCAGTATTTT
15,NA,NA,TRBV7-3,TRBJ2-2,CASSLTNSGAGELFF,TGTGCCAGCAGCTTAACAAACAGCGGAGCCGGGGAGCTGTTTTTT
14,NA,NA,TRBV5-1,TRBJ1-1,CASSLQAKGTEAFF,TGCGCCAGCAGCTTACAGGCCAAGGGGACTGAAGCTTTCTTT
14,NA,few,TRBV3-1/TRBV3-2,TRBJ2-7,CASSVQGKVHEQYF,TGTGCCAGCAGCGTTCAGGGGAAAGTCCACGAGCAGTACTTC
14,TRBD2,NA,TRBV14,TRBJ2-1,CASSQEGPPGGQFF,TGTGCCAGCAGCCAAGAAGGGCCCCCGGGGGGGCAGTTCTTC
14,TRBD1,few,TRBV7-6,TRBJ2-7,CASSVGQGATEQYF,TGTGCCAGCAGCGTGGGACAGGGGGCGACCGAGCAGTACTTC
17,NA,NA,TRBV3-1/TRBV3-2,TRBJ2-2,CASSPLGRDSDTGELFF,TGTGCCAGCAGCCCCCTTGGCAGAGACAGTGACACCGGGGAGCTGTTTTTT
15,NA,once,TRBV18,TRBJ1-1,CASSPKGFRDTEAFF,TGTGCCAGCTCACCGAAGGGGTTTAGGGACACTGAAGCTTTCTTT
15,NA,NA,TRBV6-5,TRBJ1-1,CASSYSTGGGTEAFF,TGTGCCAGCAGTTACTCGACAGGAGGTGGCACTGAAGCTTTCTTT
14,NA,NA,TRBV6-2/TRBV6-3,TRBJ1-1,CASSTKSGVSEAFF,TGTGCCAGCAGCACCAAAAGCGGGGTCTCTGAAGCTTTCTTT
15,NA,NA,TRBV19,TRBJ2-5,CASSMASLGQETQYF,TGTGCCAGTAGTATGGCGTCCCTCGGGCAAGAGACCCAGTACTTC
16,TRBD1,NA,TRBV10-3,TRBJ1-2,CAISESGTGFNYGYTF,TGTGCCATCAGTGAGTCCGGGACAGGGTTTAACTATGGCTACACCTTC
14,NA,once,TRBV2,TRBJ1-5,CASRTDRVNQPQHF,TGTGCCAGCCGGACCGACAGAGTCAATCAGCCCCAGCATTTT
16,TRBD2,NA,TRBV5-4,TRBJ2-2,CASSSGLAEYTGELFF,TGTGCCAGCAGCTCGGGACTAGCGGAGTACACCGGGGAGCTGTTTTTT
13,NA,NA,TRBV28,TRBJ2-2,CASTSRPTGELFF,TGTGCCAGCACGAGCAGGCCCACCGGGGAGCTGTTTTTT
18,TRBD1,NA,TRBV15,TRBJ1-2,CATSREGQGMRGGYGYTF,TGTGCCACCAGCAGAGAAGGACAGGGGATGAGGGGAGGGTATGGCTACACCTTC
14,NA,once,TRBV7-2,TRBJ2-4,CASSLFREQGIQYF,TGTGCCAGCAGCTTATTCCGGGAGCAGGGCATTCAGTACTTC
13,NA,NA,TRBV7-3,TRBJ1-1,CASMLRTDTEAFF,TGTGCCAGCATGCTCAGGACAGACACTGAAGCTTTCTTT
15,TRBD2,NA,TRBV7-2,TRBJ2-1,CASSSQAGGLYEQFF,TGTGCCAGCAGCTCCCAGGCGGGGGGGCTCTATGAGCAGTTCTTC
16,NA,NA,TRBV11-2,TRBJ1-6,CASTFRAFDGGSPLHF,TGTGCCAGCACCTTCCGTGCCTTTGACGGGGGTTCACCCCTCCACTTT
12,NA,once,TRBV2,TRBJ2-7,CASGGNQYEQYF,TGTGCCAGCGGGGGGAATCAGTACGAGCAGTACTTC
12,TRBD1,NA,TRBV27,TRBJ1-2,CATKGAGGVYTF,TGTGCCACCAAGGGGGCAGGGGGCGTCTACACCTTC
14,TRBD1,NA,TRBV2,TRBJ1-1,CASNGQGRNTEAFF,TGTGCCAGCAACGGACAGGGGAGGAACACTGAAGCTTTCTTT
16,TRBD2,few,TRBV4-1,TRBJ2-5,CASSRASGGAKETQYF,TGCGCCAGCAGCCGTGCAAGCGGGGGGGCTAAAGAGACCCAGTACTTC
12,NA,NA,TRBV9,TRBJ2-1,CASSVAGNEQFF,TGTGCCAGCAGCGTAGCGGGCAATGAGCAGTTCTTC
17,TRBD1,NA,TRBV28,TRBJ2-1,CASSPHPGRGPYNEQFF,TGTGCCAGCAGCCCTCACCCCGGCAGGGGGCCCTACAATGAGCAGTTCTTC
13,NA,NA,TRBV3-1/TRBV3-2,TRBJ2-7,CASSQATGDEQYF,TGTGCCAGCAGCCAAGCGACGGGGGACGAGCAGTACTTC
15,TRBD2,NA,TRBV3-1/TRBV3-2,TRBJ2-1,CASSFAGGPFNEQFF,TGTGCCAGCAGCTTCGCGGGGGGCCCCTTCAATGAGCAGTTCTTC
15,NA,many,TRBV5-1,TRBJ1-3,CASSLAPGAGNTIYF,TGCGCCAGCAGCTTGGCCCCCGGGGCTGGAAACACCATATATTTT
13,NA,NA,TRBV7-2,TRBJ1-5,CASSLRGMKPQHF,TGTGCCAGCAGCTTACGGGGGATGAAGCCCCAGCATTTT